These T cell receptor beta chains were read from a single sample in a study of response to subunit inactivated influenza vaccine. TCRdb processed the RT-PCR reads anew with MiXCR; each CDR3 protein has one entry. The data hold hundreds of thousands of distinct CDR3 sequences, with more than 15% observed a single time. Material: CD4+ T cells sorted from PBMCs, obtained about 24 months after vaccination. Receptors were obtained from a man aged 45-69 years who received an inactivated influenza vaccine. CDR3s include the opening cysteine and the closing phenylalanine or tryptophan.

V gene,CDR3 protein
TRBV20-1,CSARRGTSDNNEQFF
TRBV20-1,CSASGPGSPLHF
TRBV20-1,CSAEDEPEETQYF
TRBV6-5,CASSYSHSNQPQHF
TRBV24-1,CATSDLRPTELFF
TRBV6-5,CASRYGTGAIYNEQFF
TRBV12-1,CASSFIWRQGDQPQHF
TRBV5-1,CASSDHRGLAGSEQYF
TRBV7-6,CASSSLVSVSDTQYF
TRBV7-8,CASSQGQNNEQFF
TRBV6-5,CASSYGTASSYEQYF
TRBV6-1,CASRQTGTVAGANVLTF
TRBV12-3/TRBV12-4,CASSLSSGNTEAFF
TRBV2,CASRGTGGTDTQYF
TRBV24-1,CATSVRAGYGYTF
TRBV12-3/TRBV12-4,CASSKQGAGTGELFF
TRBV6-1,CASSPPSGGHNEQFF
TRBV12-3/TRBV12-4,CASSFEGGNTEAFF
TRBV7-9,CASSVEGRNTIYF
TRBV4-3,CASSQHRGPLEQYF
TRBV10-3,CAISESKSSYNEQFF
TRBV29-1,CSVNGLAGAYEQYF
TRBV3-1,CASSPSGGTYEQYF
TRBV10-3,CATTAGKQETQYF
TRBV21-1,CASSKGDRGYNEQFF
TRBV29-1,CSVEDSTGELFF
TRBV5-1,CASSYGTNNEKLFF
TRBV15,CATTIDRGPYNEQFF
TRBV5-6,CASSLGLAGGTYEQYF
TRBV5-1,CASSSLGDNSPLHF
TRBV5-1,CASSLGGFKEETQYF
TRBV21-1,CASSTKDRDQPQHF
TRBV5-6,CASSLAVGTQYF
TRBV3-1,CASSQDYPSGVNIQYF
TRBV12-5,CASGTDGNQPQHF
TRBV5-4,CASNNGVTGELFF
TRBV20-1,CSATRPTYNEQFF
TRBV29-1,CSVAGGPANQPQHF
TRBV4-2,CASSQEEGPSSGNTIYF
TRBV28,CASSPTSGGYFYEQYF
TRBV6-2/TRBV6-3,CASSYPGAGGYNEQFF
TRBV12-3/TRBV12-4,CASSPRGNNSPLHF
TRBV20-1,CSANPTSNEQFF
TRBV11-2,CTSRKGAGGRNNEQFF
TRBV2,CASRKTGFNSPLHF
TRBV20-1,CSASNVGSPTNQPQHF
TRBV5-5,CASSKTGNTEAFF
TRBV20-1,CSAPTRGSKSYNEQFF
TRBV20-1,CSASTPNQPQHF
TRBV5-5,CASSLDRGTEAFF